These 32 T cell receptor beta chains were sequenced from one sample in a study of blood T cell repertoires in COVID-19. The protocol was immunoSEQ multiplex PCR, while the TCRdb copy is restricted to in-frame clones and leaves out a portion. The table lists more than 200,000 clones, 88% of them singletons. Specimen: peripheral blood. Receptors were obtained from a woman aged 25 to 45 with COVID-19, enrolled during active disease.

CDR3 sequence: CASRLSPLAGSTDTQYF. DNA of the CDR3: TGTGCCAGCAGATTATCCCCCCTAGCGGGCAGCACAGATACGCAGTATTTT. V gene TRBV7-2 combines with J gene TRBJ2-3; 8 bases agree with TRBD2. Germline V gives CDR1 SGHTA, CDR2 FQGNSA. J lost 0 bases, V lost 6 bases, and 11 bases had no gene match. CDR3 length: 17 residues. Combining the CDR3 with reference TRBV7-2 and TRBJ2-3 gives the whole variable domain GAGVSQSPSNKVTEKGKDVELRCDPISGHTALYWYRQSLGQGLEFLIYFQGNSAPDKSGLPSDRFSAERTGGSVSTLTIQRTQQEDSAVYLCASRLSPLAGSTDTQYFGPGTRLTVL.

Concerning this clone: Different DNA sequences within this sample yield the same CDR3. The chain couples TRBV6-2 or TRBV6-3 to TRBJ2-5, with a possible D match to TRBD2 (5 bases). Germline CDR1 is MNHEY and CDR2 is SVGEGT. The CDR3 covers 12 residues. The V end lost 5 bases, the J end lost 1 base, and 5 bases lay between the germline ends. The CDR3 region is CASSRGQETQYF. The CDR3 bases are TGTGCCAGCAGTCGGGGCCAAGAGACCCAGTACTTC.

The CDR3 region is CAISGSSGSPETQYF. CDR3 bases: TGTGCCATCAGTGGGTCTAGCGGGAGCCCAGAGACCCAGTACTTC. The chain couples TRBV10-3 to TRBJ2-5, with 10 nucleotides matching TRBD2. The CDR3 totals 15 residues. Germline CDR1 reads ENHRY; CDR2 reads SYGVKD. The V gene end was trimmed by 4 bases and the J gene end by 4 bases; junction bases not matched to a gene: 6.

The V call is TRBV28, the J call TRBJ1-1; D is unresolved. Between the trimmed V and J ends, which lost 2 bases and 0 bases, there was a span of 13 bases. The germline gives CDR1 MDHEN, CDR2 SYDVKM. The CDR3 has 16 amino acids. The CDR3 nucleotides read TGTGCCAGCAGTTTAGATCGGAGAAGATTGAACACTGAAGCTTTCTTT. It specifies CASSLDRRRLNTEAFF.

The table lists this clone with a count of one. The rearrangement uses TRBV19 and TRBJ2-3, with 10 bases lining up with TRBD2. CDR1 is LNHDA, CDR2 SQIVND, per germline (reference sequence). The J segment lost 0 bases and the V segment lost 5 bases, leaving 14 bases of the junction unmatched. The CDR3 contains 19 residues. This CDR3 is CASSRYGLAGVSSTDTQYF. The CDR3 DNA is TGTGCCAGTAGTCGTTACGGGCTAGCGGGGGTTTCTAGCACAGATACGCAGTATTTT.

V gene TRBV7-9 combines with J gene TRBJ1-6; TRBD1 matches at 7 bases. V was pared by 5 bases and J by 7 bases, with 14 bases of the junction left unmatched. The germline V gene has CDR1 SEHNR and CDR2 FQNEAQ (reference sequence). The CDR3 consists of 17 residues. In DNA form, the CDR3 reads TGTGCCAGCAGCCGAACGACAGGGACCGTATACAATTCACCCCTCCACTTT. Its protein product is CASSRTTGTVYNSPLHF.

This chain connects TRBV12-3 or TRBV12-4 to TRBJ1-1; no reliable D call. The V gene lost 6 bases and the J gene lost 3 bases, with 11 bases spanning the gap. The CDR3 is 13 amino acids. The CDR3 DNA sequence: TGTGCCAGCAGCCCGGAGATTCACACTGAAGCTTTCTTT. Translated, it gives CASSPEIHTEAFF.

V usage is TRBV10-3 and J usage is TRBJ1-3; 8 bases fit TRBD1. CDR1 is ENHRY and CDR2 is SYGVKD in the germline V gene. J was trimmed by 2 bases and V by 4 bases; bases with no gene match: 4. The CDR3 consists of 15 residues. CDR3 sequence reads: CAISATGVPGNTIYF. CDR3 sequence (DNA): TGTGCCATCAGTGCGACAGGGGTTCCTGGAAACACCATATATTTT.

This rearrangement joins TRBV7-2 to TRBJ2-1; 9 bases are shared with TRBD2. Germline V gives CDR1 SGHTA, CDR2 FQGNSA. The CDR3 loop spans 15 amino acids. Germline trimming cut 3 bases from V and 6 bases from J; bases unmatched to any gene: 6. CDR3 DNA: TGTGCCAGCAGCTTCTCAGCGGGGGGTCGCAATGAGCAGTTCTTC. Amino acids: CASSFSAGGRNEQFF.

On this clone: The identical CDR3 is also encoded by other nucleotide sequences in the sample. This rearrangement joins TRBV29-1 to TRBJ1-1; a possible D gene is TRBD1 (5 bases). The V end was cut by 4 bases, the J end by 0 bases, with 9 bases between. The CDR3 contains 13 residues. From germline, CDR1 is SQVTM and CDR2 ANQGSEA. The CDR3 DNA follows: TGCAGCGTTGCAGGGCTCCTGAACACTGAAGCTTTCTTT. Translating it yields CSVAGLLNTEAFF.

The chain employs TRBV6-2 or TRBV6-3 and TRBJ1-5; D unresolved. V shed 6 bases and J shed 9 bases, with 18 bases lying between them. Germline CDR1 is MNHEY and CDR2 is SVGEGT. The CDR3 is made up of 14 amino acids. The CDR3 region is CASSLDGGFRPQHF. The CDR3 nucleotides are TGTGCCAGCAGCCTTGATGGAGGCTTCCGGCCCCAGCATTTT.

The V gene is TRBV5-1, the J gene TRBJ1-3; D gene ambiguous. This CDR3 is built from 15 residues. The V end was cut by 4 bases, the J end by 0 bases, with 11 bases between. Germline assignment: CDR1 SGHRS and CDR2 YFSETQ. CDR3 in amino acids: CASSPGLNSGNTIYF. The CDR3 bases are TGCGCCAGCAGCCCCGGACTGAACTCTGGAAACACCATATATTTT.

The chain combines TRBV5-1 with TRBJ2-2; no definite D call. The ends were cut back, 0 bases at V and 4 bases at J, with 10 bases in the middle. The CDR3 loop spans 15 amino acids. The germline gives CDR1 SGHRS, CDR2 YFSETQ. The CDR3 protein is CASSLDFPGTGELFF. DNA of the CDR3: TGCGCCAGCAGCTTGGATTTCCCGGGCACCGGGGAGCTGTTTTTT.

The chain links TRBV2 to TRBJ1-2; 7 nucleotides match TRBD1. The CDR3 covers 18 residues. The V and J ends lost 6 bases and 4 bases, in that order; junction bases with no gene match: 20. Germline V CDR1 and CDR2: SNHLY, FYNNEI. The CDR3 region is CASRLDRDFDSRGYGYTF. CDR3 in DNA: TGTGCCAGCAGACTAGACAGGGACTTTGATTCGAGGGGCTATGGCTACACCTTC.

The chain joins TRBV3-1 (or the pseudogene TRBV3-2) to TRBJ2-2; 7 nucleotides line up with TRBD2. Trimming took 2 bases from V and 2 from J; bases not matched to a gene: 2. In germline, CDR1 is LGHDT, CDR2 YNNKEL (reference sequence). This CDR3 region has 15 residues. This chain's CDR3 is CASSQPAGNTGELFF. CDR3 sequence (DNA): TGTGCCAGCAGCCAACCAGCGGGAAACACCGGGGAGCTGTTTTTT.

This clone was picked up one time. This chain uses TRBV28 with TRBJ2-2, with 9 bases matching TRBD1. Germline lookup yields CDR1 MDHEN and CDR2 SYDVKM. Trimming at V came to 8 bases and at J to 2 bases, leaving 9 bases not matched to a gene. CDR3 length: 16 amino acids. CDR3 sequence: CASYSPQGANTGELFF. CDR3 sequence (DNA): TGTGCCAGCTACTCCCCACAGGGGGCCAACACCGGGGAGCTGTTTTTT.

This chain connects TRBV7-8 to TRBJ1-2; D is uncertain. Deletions cut 2 bases from V and 12 bases from J, with 16 bases between. Germline V gene sequence: CDR1 SGHVS, CDR2 FQNEAQ. The CDR3 has 13 amino acids. The CDR3 region has the DNA TGTGCCAGCAGCTTAACGGTTATCCACGTGCACACCTTC. It is translated as CASSLTVIHVHTF.

This clone was seen a few times. The J gene is TRBJ2-1, the V gene TRBV10-1; a weak D match, TRBD2 (6 bases). Trimming removed 4 bases from V and 9 bases from J, with 22 bases in between. The CDR3 covers 16 residues. Germline CDR1 is WNHNN and CDR2 is SYGVQD (reference sequence). The CDR3 nucleotides are TGCGCCAGCAGTGGGGGGGACTTAGAAAATGGTGGTGAGCAGTTCTTC. Amino acids: CASSGGDLENGGEQFF.

The chain carries TRBV28 and TRBJ1-4, with TRBD1 identical over 9 bases. Germline CDR1 and CDR2: MDHEN and SYDVKM. With V trimmed by 7 bases and J by 8 bases, 14 bases remained unmatched. CDR3 length: 16 residues. The CDR3 DNA follows: TGTGCCAGCACCGGTAACTCCGGGACAGGGTACGAAAAACTGTTTTTT. This codes for CASTGNSGTGYEKLFF.

With respect to this clone: This specimen includes other DNA sequences encoding the same CDR3. V and J are TRBV5-1 and TRBJ1-5, with 7 positions matching TRBD1. Germline CDR1 is SGHRS and CDR2 is YFSETQ. Losses at the gene ends were 4 bases for V and 0 bases for J; bases not matched to a gene: 4. CDR3 length equals 15 residues. CDR3 DNA: TGCGCCAGCAGCCGGACAGGTGATAGCAATCAGCCCCAGCATTTT. Translating gives CASSRTGDSNQPQHF.

The DNA for the CDR3 is TGTGCCAGCTCACCACCGTCCGCGGCAGGGGGTGGCACTGAAGCTTTCTTT. Its translation: CASSPPSAAGGGTEAFF. This chain uses TRBV18 with TRBJ1-1; TRBD1 agrees at 7 bases. J lost 4 bases, V lost 0 bases, and 11 bases had no gene match. From germline, CDR1 is KGHSH and CDR2 LQKENI. The CDR3 sequence is 17 residues long.

The rearrangement joins TRBV15 to TRBJ2-7; D not resolved. CDR1 is LNHNV and CDR2 is YYDKDF in the germline V gene (reference sequence). The CDR3 extends over 13 amino acids. The ends were cut back, 1 base at V and 6 bases at J, with 10 bases in the middle. Written as DNA, the CDR3 is TGTGCCACCAGCAGAGGGTCATACGGCGAGCAGTACTTC. Translation: CATSRGSYGEQYF.

The chain employs TRBV13 and TRBJ2-5; tentatively, D is TRBD1 (5 bases). This CDR3 has 13 residues. CDR1 and CDR2 (germline): PRHDT, FYEKMQ (reference sequence). V lost 6 bases and J lost 4, with 12 bases in between. The CDR3 sequence: CASSTQDRETQYF. CDR3 bases: TGTGCCAGCAGTACACAGGATCGAGAGACCCAGTACTTC.

The CDR3 region has the DNA TGTGCCAGCAGCTTATCCCAGAGCACAGATACGCAGTATTTT. This gives the protein CASSLSQSTDTQYF. The V and J genes are TRBV11-3 and TRBJ2-3; D gene uncertain. Trimming took off 2 bases at V and 0 bases at J, with 6 bases between the two ends. This CDR3 is built from 14 residues. Germline CDR1 is SGHNT and CDR2 is YENEEA.

The CDR3 DNA follows: TGTGCCAGCAGCTTAGATCCTTCGCGGGAGACCCAGTACTTC. It specifies CASSLDPSRETQYF. The chain recombines TRBV11-3 with TRBJ2-5, with D unclear. Trimming shortened V by 0 bases and J by 5 bases, and 10 bases separated the two germline ends. The V gene's germline CDR1 is SGHNT and CDR2 YENEEA. CDR3 length: 14 residues.

This chain connects TRBV28 to TRBJ1-1; 9 bases are a match to TRBD1. The ends lost 6 bases at V and 4 bases at J; junction bases unmatched: 6. From germline, CDR1 is MDHEN and CDR2 SYDVKM. The CDR3 runs to 14 residues. CDR3 coding DNA: TGTGCCAGCAGGGAACAGGGGGCGGTCACTGAAGCTTTCTTT. It translates to CASREQGAVTEAFF.

The V and J genes are TRBV7-8 and TRBJ1-1; tentatively, D is TRBD1 (5 bases). Germline CDR1 is SGHVS and CDR2 is FQNEAQ. The germline V and J ends were trimmed by 8 bases and 3 bases, with 22 bases remaining between them. This CDR3 spans 16 amino acids. For the CDR3, the DNA is TGTGCCAGCGCCTATCTGGCGGGGCTTAGGGACACTGAAGCTTTCTTT. Its protein product is CASAYLAGLRDTEAFF.

The V gene is TRBV28, the J gene TRBJ2-7; 9 bases line up with TRBD1. Germline assignment: CDR1 MDHEN and CDR2 SYDVKM. This CDR3 spans 14 amino acids. V dropped 5 bases and J dropped 6; count of bases not matched to a gene: 8. The CDR3 sequence: CASSPGQGTSEQYF. The CDR3 region has the DNA TGTGCCAGCAGTCCGGGACAGGGAACAAGCGAGCAGTACTTC.

This chain uses TRBV9 with TRBJ1-1, with TRBD1 as a possible D gene (6 bases). V was shortened by 3 bases and J by 4 bases, with 16 bases between the two germline ends. Germline CDR1 SGDLS, CDR2 YYNGEE. This CDR3 comprises 15 residues. The CDR3 DNA reads TGTGCCAGCAGCGGCCCCCAGGGGACCCCCACTGAAGCTTTCTTT. The encoded protein is CASSGPQGTPTEAFF.

The J gene is TRBJ2-7, the V gene TRBV5-4; 7 bases are shared with TRBD2. Per germline, CDR1 SGHNT and CDR2 YYREEE (reference sequence). V shed 6 bases, J shed 2 bases, and the junction held 11 bases outside the gene matches. This CDR3 region has 15 residues. Written as DNA, the CDR3 is TGTGCCAGCACCCTCGGCGGGGGAATTCCCTACGAGCAGTACTTC. This encodes CASTLGGGIPYEQYF.

This chain uses TRBV19 with TRBJ2-5; 8 bases line up with TRBD1. V trimming: 6 bases; J trimming: 1 base; junction bases outside the gene matches: 13. Germline V CDR1 and CDR2: LNHDA, SQIVND (reference sequence). This CDR3 spans 17 amino acids. The CDR3 reads CASSLKTGVRGQETQYF. The CDR3, as DNA: TGTGCCAGTAGCCTCAAGACAGGGGTTCGCGGCCAAGAGACCCAGTACTTC.

The CDR3 DNA is TGTGCCAGCAGCCCACCGGGACTAGCGGCTAGCACAGATACGCAGTATTTT. This codes for CASSPPGLAASTDTQYF. V usage is TRBV27 and J usage is TRBJ2-3; 11 bases map to TRBD2. This CDR3 comprises 17 residues. V was clipped by 6 bases and J by 0 bases; unmatched bases: 8. Germline V gene lookup returns CDR1 MNHEY and CDR2 SMNVEV (reference sequence).